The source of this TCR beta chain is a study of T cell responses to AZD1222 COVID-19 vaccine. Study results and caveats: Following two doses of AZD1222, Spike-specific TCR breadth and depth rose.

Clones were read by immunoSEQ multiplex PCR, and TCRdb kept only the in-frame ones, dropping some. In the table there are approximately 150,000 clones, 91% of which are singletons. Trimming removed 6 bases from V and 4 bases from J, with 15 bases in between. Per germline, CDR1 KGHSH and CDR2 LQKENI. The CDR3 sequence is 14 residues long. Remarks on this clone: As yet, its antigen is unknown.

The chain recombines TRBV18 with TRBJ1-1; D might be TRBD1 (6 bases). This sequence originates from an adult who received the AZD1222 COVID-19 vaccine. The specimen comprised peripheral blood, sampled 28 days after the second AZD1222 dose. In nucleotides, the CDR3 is TGTGCCAGCTCCGGAGGGGGGCAGGGCACTGAAGCTTTCTTT. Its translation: CASSGGGQGTEAFF.